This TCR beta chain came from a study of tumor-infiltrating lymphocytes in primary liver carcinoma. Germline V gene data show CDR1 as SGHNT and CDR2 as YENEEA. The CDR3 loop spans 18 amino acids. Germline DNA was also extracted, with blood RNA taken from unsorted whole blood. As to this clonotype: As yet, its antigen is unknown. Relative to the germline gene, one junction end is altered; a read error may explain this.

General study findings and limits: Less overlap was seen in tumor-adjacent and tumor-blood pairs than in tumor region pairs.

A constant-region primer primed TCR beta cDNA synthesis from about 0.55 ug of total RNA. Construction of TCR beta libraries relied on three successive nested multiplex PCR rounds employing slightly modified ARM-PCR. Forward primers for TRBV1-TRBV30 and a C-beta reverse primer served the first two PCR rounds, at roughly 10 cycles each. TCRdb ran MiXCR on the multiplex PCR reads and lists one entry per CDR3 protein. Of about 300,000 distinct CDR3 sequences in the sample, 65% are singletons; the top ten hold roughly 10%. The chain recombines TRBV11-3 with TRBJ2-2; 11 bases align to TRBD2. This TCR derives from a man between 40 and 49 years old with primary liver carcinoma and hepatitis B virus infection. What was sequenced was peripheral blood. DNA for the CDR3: TGTGCCAGCAGCCCAGGACGTCTAGCGGGAGGAAACACCGGGGAGCGGTTTTTT. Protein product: CASSPGRLAGGNTGERFF.